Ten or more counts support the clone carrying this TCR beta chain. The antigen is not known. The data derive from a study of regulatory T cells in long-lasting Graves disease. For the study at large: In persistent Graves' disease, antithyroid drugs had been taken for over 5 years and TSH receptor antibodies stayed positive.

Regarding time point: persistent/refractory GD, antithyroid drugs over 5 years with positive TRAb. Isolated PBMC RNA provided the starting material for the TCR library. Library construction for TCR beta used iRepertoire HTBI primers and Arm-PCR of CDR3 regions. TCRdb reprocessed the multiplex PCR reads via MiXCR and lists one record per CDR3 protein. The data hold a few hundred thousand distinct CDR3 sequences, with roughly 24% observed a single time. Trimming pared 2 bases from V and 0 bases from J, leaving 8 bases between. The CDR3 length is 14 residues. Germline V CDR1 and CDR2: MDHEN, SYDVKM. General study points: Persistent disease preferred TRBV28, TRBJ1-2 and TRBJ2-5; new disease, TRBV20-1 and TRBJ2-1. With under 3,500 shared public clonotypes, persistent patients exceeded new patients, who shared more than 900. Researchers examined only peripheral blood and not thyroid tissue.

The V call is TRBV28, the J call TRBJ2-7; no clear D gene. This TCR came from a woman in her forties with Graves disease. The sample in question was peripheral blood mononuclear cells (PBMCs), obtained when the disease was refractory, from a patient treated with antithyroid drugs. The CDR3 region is CASSLNGGSYEQYF. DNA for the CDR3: TGTGCCAGCAGTTTAAATGGTGGCTCCTACGAGCAGTACTTC.